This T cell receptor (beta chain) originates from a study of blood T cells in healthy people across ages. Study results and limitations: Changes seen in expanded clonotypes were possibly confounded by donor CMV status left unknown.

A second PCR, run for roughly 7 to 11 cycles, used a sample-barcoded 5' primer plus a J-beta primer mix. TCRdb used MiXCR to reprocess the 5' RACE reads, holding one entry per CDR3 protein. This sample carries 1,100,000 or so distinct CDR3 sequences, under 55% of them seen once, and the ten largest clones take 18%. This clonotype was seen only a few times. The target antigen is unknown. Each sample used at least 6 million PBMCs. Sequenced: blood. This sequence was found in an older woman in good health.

The CDR3 nucleotides read TGTGCCAGCAGTCCGGCGACAGGGGCGGTTTACGAGCAGTACTTC. Translation gives CASSPATGAVYEQYF. The genes are TRBV27 and TRBJ2-7, with 8 bases matching TRBD1. Trimming cost V 5 bases and J 4 bases; bases outside gene matches: 10. The germline V gene encodes CDR1 MNHEY and CDR2 SMNVEV (reference sequence). CDR3 length: 15 residues.